This passage covers 30 T cell receptor beta chains from one sample sequenced in a study of cytomegalovirus exposure and HLA in healthy donors. The PCR used 60 Vbeta and 13 Jbeta primers. The data were produced by immunoSEQ multiplex PCR, yet TCRdb's version contains in-frame clones alone and is incomplete. Of about 82,000 clones in the sample, around 9.1% were seen once. The source material was PBMCs. The receptors shown here come from a man between 60 and 70 years old in good health and CMV-seropositive.

In this sample, this clone turned up a few times. The J gene is TRBJ2-3, the V gene TRBV6-5; 7 positions agree with TRBD1. The V gene's germline CDR1 is MNHEY and CDR2 SVGAGI. There are 14 residues in the CDR3. The J segment lost 0 bases and the V segment lost 7 bases, leaving 4 bases of the junction unmatched. CDR3 region: CASKQGFSTDTQYF. The CDR3 region has the DNA TGTGCCAGCAAACAGGGGTTCAGCACAGATACGCAGTATTTT.

There are a few counts of this clone. The chain links TRBV7-3 to TRBJ2-2; D not certain. The CDR3 has 12 residues. Trimming removed 2 bases from V and 7 bases from J, with 5 bases in between. Per germline, CDR1 SGHTA and CDR2 FQGTGA. The CDR3 DNA reads TGTGCCAGCAGCTTAGAGAACGGGGAGCTGTTTTTT. This translates into CASSLENGELFF.

This clone has just a few counts. This rearrangement joins TRBV10-3 to TRBJ1-4; 12 bases fit TRBD1. This CDR3 contains 13 residues. The germline gives CDR1 ENHRY, CDR2 SYGVKD. The V gene end was trimmed by 10 bases and the J gene end by 8 bases; junction bases not matched to a gene: 5. DNA of the CDR3: TGTGCCACCGGGACAGGGGGCGAGGAAAAACTGTTTTTT. Its protein is CATGTGGEEKLFF.

This clone was detected only a few times. The J gene is TRBJ1-2, the V gene TRBV5-8, with 11 bases lining up with TRBD1. Germline-derived CDR1 and CDR2 are SGHTS and YDEGEE. Losses at the gene ends were 4 bases for V and 4 bases for J; bases not matched to a gene: 18. The CDR3 has 19 residues. Here the CDR3 DNA reads TGTGCCAGCAGCCCCCCCTTAAGGGACAGGGGGTTCTCTTCCTATGGCTACACCTTC. Residues: CASSPPLRDRGFSSYGYTF.

This clone was seen just once. The V gene is TRBV5-1, the J gene TRBJ1-6; the match to TRBD1 covers 7 bases. The CDR3 totals 14 residues. Germline V lookup: CDR1 SGHRS, CDR2 YFSETQ. The V and J ends lost 7 bases and 7 bases, in that order; junction bases with no gene match: 8. As DNA, the CDR3 is TGCGCCAGCCTAGCCTCGACAGGGAATTCACCCCTCCACTTT. It translates to CASLASTGNSPLHF.

In regard to this clone: Mismatch with germline at one junction end may stem from a read error. The chain recombines TRBV29-1 with TRBJ2-7; no definite D call. Germline CDR1 reads SQVTM; CDR2 reads ANQGSEA. This CDR3 is 11 amino acids long. The CDR3 loop reads CRGPIFYEQYF. The CDR3 bases are TGTCGCGGCCCGATCTTCTACGAGCAGTACTTC.

This clone has more than one count but fewer than ten. The chain joins TRBV5-6 to TRBJ2-1; D is unresolved. V shed 4 bases and J shed 7 bases, with 9 bases lying between them. Germline CDR1 reads SGHDT; CDR2 reads YYEEEE. This CDR3 is 12 amino acids long. CDR3 sequence: CASSKMRNEQFF. CDR3 DNA: TGTGCCAGCAGCAAGATGCGTAATGAGCAGTTCTTC.

Note on this clone: The sample carries other DNA sequences with the same CDR3. This sequence joins TRBV4-1 and TRBJ1-4; 8 bases align to TRBD1. Germline loops: CDR1 MGHRA, CDR2 YSYEKL. With V trimmed by 4 bases and J by 6 bases, 7 bases remained unmatched. There are 15 residues in the CDR3. CDR3 sequence: CASSRGQGLDEKLFF. The CDR3 DNA is TGCGCCAGCAGCCGTGGACAGGGCCTGGATGAAAAACTGTTTTTT.

This clone was seen a few times. V is TRBV7-2 and J is TRBJ2-1, with D uncertain. The germline CDR1 and CDR2 sequences are SGHTA and FQGNSA. The CDR3 totals 16 residues. Trimming removed 2 bases from V and 0 bases from J, with 11 bases in between. The CDR3 loop reads CASSLSQSSSYNEQFF. Written as DNA, the CDR3 is TGTGCCAGCAGCTTATCCCAATCGAGCTCCTACAATGAGCAGTTCTTC. Together with reference TRBV7-2 and TRBJ2-1, the CDR3 gives the full variable domain: GAGVSQSPSNKVTEKGKDVELRCDPISGHTALYWYRQSLGQGLEFLIYFQGNSAPDKSGLPSDRFSAERTGGSVSTLTIQRTQQEDSAVYLCASSLSQSSSYNEQFFGPGTRLTVL.

This clone has only a few counts. The chain couples TRBV2 to TRBJ2-3; 8 bases are shared with TRBD1. Per the germline V gene, CDR1 is SNHLY and CDR2 is FYNNEI. CDR3 length: 14 residues. J lost 2 bases, V lost 9 bases, and 7 bases had no gene match. The CDR3 sequence: CASFDRGSTDTQYF. Written as DNA, the CDR3 is TGTGCCAGTTTTGACAGGGGCTCCACAGATACGCAGTATTTT. The full variable domain, its missing parts supplied by reference TRBV2 and TRBJ2-3, is EPEVTQTPSHQVTQMGQEVILRCVPISNHLYFYWYRQILGQKVEFLVSFYNNEISEKSEIFDDQFSVERPDGSNFTLKIRSTKLEDSAMYFCASFDRGSTDTQYFGPGTRLTVL.

V and J are TRBV19 and TRBJ1-1, with D hard to call. The CDR3 is 14 residues long. Germline V lookup: CDR1 LNHDA, CDR2 SQIVND (reference sequence). The V end lost 5 bases, the J end lost 0 bases, and 10 bases lay between the germline ends. The CDR3 loop reads CASSPRGVNTEAFF. CDR3 nucleotides: TGTGCCAGTAGTCCACGCGGGGTGAACACTGAAGCTTTCTTT. Supplemented by reference TRBV19 and TRBJ1-1, the full variable domain reads DGGITQSPKYLFRKEGQNVTLSCEQNLNHDAMYWYRQDPGQGLRLIYYSQIVNDFQKGDIAEGYSVSREKKESFPLTVTSAQKNPTAFYLCASSPRGVNTEAFFGQGTRLTVV.

This clone has only a few counts. The chain is built from TRBV28 and TRBJ1-3; 10 bases are a match to TRBD1. Looked up from germline, CDR1 is MDHEN and CDR2 is SYDVKM. The CDR3 extends over 16 amino acids. V gave up 6 bases and J gave up 4 bases; unmatched junction bases: 9. The CDR3 bases are TGTGCCAGCAGCTCCCCGACAGGGGGCATAGGAAACACCATATATTTT. Amino acids: CASSSPTGGIGNTIYF.

This clone was observed a handful of times. J is TRBJ1-2 and V is TRBV11-2, with 7 bases lining up with TRBD1. The ends lost 5 bases at V and 3 bases at J; junction bases unmatched: 3. CDR1 SGHAT and CDR2 FQNNGV come from the germline V gene. This CDR3 spans 13 amino acids. The CDR3 DNA is TGTGCCAGCAGCGTCGGGACAGACTATGGCTACACCTTC. It translates to CASSVGTDYGYTF.

The chain carries TRBV6-5 and TRBJ2-5; 15 nucleotides line up with TRBD2. The CDR3 consists of 16 residues. Germline V gene lookup returns CDR1 MNHEY and CDR2 SVGAGI. V lost 4 bases, J lost 1 base, and 1 base stayed unmatched. The CDR3 nucleotides read TGTGCCAGCAGTTCGGGACTAGCGGGGGGCCAAGAGACCCAGTACTTC. As protein: CASSSGLAGGQETQYF.

There are many counts of this clone. V and J are TRBV2 and TRBJ2-7; a weak D match, TRBD2 (5 bases). This CDR3 is built from 13 residues. The germline V gene encodes CDR1 SNHLY and CDR2 FYNNEI. The V gene lost 5 bases and the J gene lost 6 bases, with 14 bases spanning the gap. The CDR3 reads CASSYPAAGEQYV. CDR3 coding DNA: TGTGCCAGCAGTTATCCTGCTGCGGGCGAGCAGTACGTC.

This clone turned up a few times. The chain carries TRBV4-1 and TRBJ1-6; TRBD1 agrees at 7 bases. Germline V gene lookup returns CDR1 MGHRA and CDR2 YSYEKL. This CDR3 is built from 14 residues. The junction had 4 bases not matched to a gene; V was cut back by 4 bases and J by 7 bases. The CDR3 DNA reads TGCGCCAGCAGCCTCGACAGGGCGAATTCACCCCTCCACTTT. This translates into CASSLDRANSPLHF.

This clone occurred a few times. V gene TRBV10-3 combines with J gene TRBJ1-1; D remains ambiguous. This CDR3 region has 11 residues. Looked up from germline, CDR1 is ENHRY and CDR2 is SYGVKD. Trimming took off 10 bases at V and 4 bases at J, with 10 bases between the two ends. CDR3 sequence (DNA): TGTGCCACCTGCGCGGGCACTGAAGCTTTCTTT. Translation: CATCAGTEAFF.

This clone has only a few counts. The chain employs TRBV6-6 and TRBJ2-7; the D is unclear. Deletions cut 4 bases from V and 5 bases from J, with 6 bases between. CDR3 length: 11 amino acids. Germline loops: CDR1 MNHNY, CDR2 SVGAGI (reference sequence). CDR3 amino acids: CASSSPDEQYF. The CDR3 DNA reads as TGTGCCAGCAGTTCCCCTGACGAGCAGTACTTC.

The chain has TRBV7-9 and TRBJ1-4; D unresolved. The CDR3 totals 16 residues. V dropped 0 bases and J dropped 6 bases, with 14 bases sitting between them. Germline V gene sequence: CDR1 SEHNR, CDR2 FQNEAQ (reference sequence). CDR3 bases: TGTGCCAGCAGCTTAGCGGGCGGACGACTAGATGAAAAACTGTTTTTT. It encodes CASSLAGGRLDEKLFF.

This rearrangement joins TRBV19 to TRBJ2-1; D perhaps matches TRBD2 (6 bases). Between the trimmed V and J ends, which lost 2 bases and 7 bases, there was a span of 12 bases. This CDR3 comprises 14 residues. The germline CDR1 and CDR2 sequences are LNHDA and SQIVND (reference sequence). The CDR3 DNA sequence: TGTGCCAGTAGTATATCCGGGAGATCGAATGAGCAGTTCTTC. This translates into CASSISGRSNEQFF.

This chain links TRBV29-1 with TRBJ1-3; D is possibly TRBD1 (5 bases). V gave up 0 bases and J gave up 0 bases, with 9 bases separating them. The CDR3 spans 15 residues. The germline gives CDR1 SQVTM, CDR2 ANQGSEA. The CDR3 reads CSVEDSRVSGNTIYF. The CDR3 nucleotides are TGCAGCGTTGAAGATAGCAGGGTCTCTGGAAACACCATATATTTT.

The J gene is TRBJ2-1, the V gene TRBV27; D remains ambiguous. Germline-derived CDR1 and CDR2 are MNHEY and SMNVEV (reference sequence). The CDR3 runs to 12 residues. V was cut by 4 bases and J by 3 bases, with 4 bases left in between. This CDR3 is CASSSLYNEQFF. The CDR3 region has the DNA TGTGCCAGCAGTTCCCTCTACAATGAGCAGTTCTTC.

The sample holds a few counts of this clone. This chain uses TRBV29-1 with TRBJ1-1; weak D call: TRBD1 (6 bases). Germline values: CDR1 SQVTM, CDR2 ANQGSEA. This CDR3 is built from 10 residues. With 7 bases removed from V and 7 bases from J, the gap between germline ends came to 10 bases. This chain's CDR3 is CSAGGHEAFF. For the CDR3, the DNA is TGCAGCGCTGGGGGACATGAAGCTTTCTTT.

This clone has a handful of counts. The J gene is TRBJ1-1, the V gene TRBV6-6, with TRBD1 matching 7 bases. The J segment lost 4 bases and the V segment lost 0 bases, leaving 5 bases of the junction unmatched. This CDR3 comprises 15 residues. Germline assignment: CDR1 MNHNY and CDR2 SVGAGI (reference sequence). CDR3 nucleotide sequence: TGTGCCAGCAGTTACTCAGGGGGCTCAGGCACTGAAGCTTTCTTT. It yields the protein CASSYSGGSGTEAFF.

This clone was seen a few times. The V call is TRBV7-2, the J call TRBJ2-7; D gene unclear. The germline CDR1 and CDR2 sequences are SGHTA and FQGNSA. The CDR3 loop spans 13 amino acids. V was pared by 3 bases and J by 3 bases, with 9 bases between. The DNA for the CDR3 is TGTGCCAGCAGCTTTTTCCGCGGCTACGAGCAGTACGTC. Protein product: CASSFFRGYEQYV.

This clone was seen more than once but under ten times. The V gene is TRBV6-5, the J gene TRBJ2-1; D might be TRBD2 (5 bases). The germline CDR1 and CDR2 sequences are MNHEY and SVGAGI. CDR3 length: 13 residues. V was shortened by 4 bases and J by 9 bases, with 13 bases between the two germline ends. DNA of the CDR3: TGTGCCAGCAGTTTTTCACCCGGAGGTGAGCAGTTCTTC. Translated: CASSFSPGGEQFF.

The chain carries TRBV13 and TRBJ2-2; TRBD2 matches at 9 bases. CDR1 is PRHDT and CDR2 is FYEKMQ in the germline V gene (reference sequence). The CDR3 extends over 17 amino acids. After removal of 3 bases from V and 4 bases from J, the junction contained 9 bases not matched to a gene. CDR3 bases: TGTGCCAGCAGCTTGGGGACTAGCTCGTATTCCACCGGGGAGCTGTTTTTT. Residues: CASSLGTSSYSTGELFF. The full variable domain, completed using reference TRBV13 and TRBJ2-2, is AAGVIQSPRHLIKEKRETATLKCYPIPRHDTVYWYQQGPGQDPQFLISFYEKMQSDKGSIPDRFSAQQFSDYHSELNMSSLELGDSALYFCASSLGTSSYSTGELFFGEGSRLTVL.

The V call is TRBV28, the J call TRBJ2-1; D gene uncertain. CDR1 and CDR2 from the germline V gene are MDHEN and SYDVKM. The V end lost 7 bases, the J end lost 4 bases, and 8 bases lay between the germline ends. This CDR3 is 12 amino acids long. The chain's CDR3 is CASTRLYNEQFF. In DNA form, the CDR3 reads TGTGCCAGCACCCGACTGTACAATGAGCAGTTCTTC.

This clone showed up just once. V usage is TRBV7-2 and J usage is TRBJ2-2; maybe TRBD1 (7 bases). The CDR3 loop spans 15 amino acids. Germline lookup yields CDR1 SGHTA and CDR2 FQGNSA. Trimming stripped 4 bases from V and 5 bases from J, with 14 bases between. In nucleotides, the CDR3 is TGTGCCAGCAGCTCCCAGGGGGGCGGAACCGGGGAGCTGTTTTTT. Translated: CASSSQGGGTGELFF.

V usage is TRBV28 and J usage is TRBJ2-7; TRBD1 agrees at 8 bases. This CDR3 spans 16 amino acids. The V segment lost 5 bases and the J segment 2 bases; nucleotides outside the gene matches: 11. Germline V CDR1 and CDR2: MDHEN, SYDVKM. In DNA form, the CDR3 reads TGTGCCAGCAGTGGCTTGGGACAGGACTTCCCCTACGAGCAGTACTTC. It codes for CASSGLGQDFPYEQYF.